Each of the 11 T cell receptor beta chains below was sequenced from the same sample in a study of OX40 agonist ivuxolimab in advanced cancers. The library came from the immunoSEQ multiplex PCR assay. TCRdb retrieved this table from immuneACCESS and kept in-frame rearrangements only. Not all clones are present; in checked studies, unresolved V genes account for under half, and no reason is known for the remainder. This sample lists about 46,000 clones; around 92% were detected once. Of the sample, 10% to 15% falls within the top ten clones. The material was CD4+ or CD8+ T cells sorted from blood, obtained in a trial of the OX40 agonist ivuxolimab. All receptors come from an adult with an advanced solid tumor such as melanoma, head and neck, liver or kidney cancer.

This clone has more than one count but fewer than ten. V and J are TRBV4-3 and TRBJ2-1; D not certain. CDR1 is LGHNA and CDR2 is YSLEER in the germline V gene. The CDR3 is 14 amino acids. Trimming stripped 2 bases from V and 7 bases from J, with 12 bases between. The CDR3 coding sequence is TGCGCCAGCAGCCAAACGGGTTTGCTGAATGAGCAGTTCTTC. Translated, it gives CASSQTGLLNEQFF.

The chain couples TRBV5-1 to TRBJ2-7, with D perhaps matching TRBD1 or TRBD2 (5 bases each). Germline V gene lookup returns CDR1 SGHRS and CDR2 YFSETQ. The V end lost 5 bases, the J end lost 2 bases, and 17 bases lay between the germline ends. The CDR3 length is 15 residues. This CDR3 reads CASSMGERITYEQYF. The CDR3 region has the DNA TGCGCCAGCAGTATGGGGGAACGAATCACCTACGAGCAGTACTTC.

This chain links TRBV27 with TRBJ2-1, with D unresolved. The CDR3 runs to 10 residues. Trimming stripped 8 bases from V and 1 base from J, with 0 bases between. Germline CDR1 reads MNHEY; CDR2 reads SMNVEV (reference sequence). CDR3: CASSYNEQFF. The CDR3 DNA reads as TGTGCCAGCTCCTACAATGAGCAGTTCTTC.

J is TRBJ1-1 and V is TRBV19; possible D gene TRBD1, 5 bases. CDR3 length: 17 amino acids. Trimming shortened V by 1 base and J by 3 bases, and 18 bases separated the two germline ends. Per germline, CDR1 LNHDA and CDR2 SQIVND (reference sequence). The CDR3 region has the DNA TGTGCCAGTAGTATAGTTGGCAGGGCCCGGGGGGACACTGAAGCTTTCTTT. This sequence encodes CASSIVGRARGDTEAFF. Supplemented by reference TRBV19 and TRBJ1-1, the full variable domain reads DGGITQSPKYLFRKEGQNVTLSCEQNLNHDAMYWYRQDPGQGLRLIYYSQIVNDFQKGDIAEGYSVSREKKESFPLTVTSAQKNPTAFYLCASSIVGRARGDTEAFFGQGTRLTVV.

CDR3 protein: CASSIDPVEVRYGYTF. The CDR3 DNA sequence: TGTGCCAGTAGTATAGACCCGGTCGAGGTCCGCTATGGCTACACCTTC. The rearrangement uses TRBV19 and TRBJ1-2, with D uncertain. V was cut by 0 bases and J by 4 bases, with 15 bases left in between. CDR1 and CDR2 (germline): LNHDA, SQIVND (reference sequence). This CDR3 has 16 residues.

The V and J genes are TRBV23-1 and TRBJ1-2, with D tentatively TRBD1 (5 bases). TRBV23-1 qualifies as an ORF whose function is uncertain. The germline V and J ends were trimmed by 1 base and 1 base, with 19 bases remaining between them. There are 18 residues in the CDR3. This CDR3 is CASSQYKQRGEDNYGYTF. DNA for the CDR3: TGCGCCAGCAGTCAATACAAGCAGAGGGGAGAGGATAACTATGGCTACACCTTC.

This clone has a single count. The CDR3 sequence: CASSQEDVGNEQFF. CDR3 DNA: TGCGCCAGCAGCCAAGAGGATGTAGGCAATGAGCAGTTCTTC. V gene TRBV4-3 combines with J gene TRBJ2-1; D gene ambiguous. Germline V gene lookup returns CDR1 LGHNA and CDR2 YSLEER. Trimming shortened V by 0 bases and J by 6 bases, and 9 bases separated the two germline ends. The CDR3 extends over 14 amino acids.

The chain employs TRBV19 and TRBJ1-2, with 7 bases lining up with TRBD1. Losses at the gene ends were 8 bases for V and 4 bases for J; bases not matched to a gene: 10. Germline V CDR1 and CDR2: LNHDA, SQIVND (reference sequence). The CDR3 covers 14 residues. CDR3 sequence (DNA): TGTGCCAGTGCGCGACAGGGACGGAGCTATGGCTACACCTTC. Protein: CASARQGRSYGYTF.

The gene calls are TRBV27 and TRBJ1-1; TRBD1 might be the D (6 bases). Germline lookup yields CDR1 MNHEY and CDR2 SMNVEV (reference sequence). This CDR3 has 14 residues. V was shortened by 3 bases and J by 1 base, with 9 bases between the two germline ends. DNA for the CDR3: TGTGCCAGCAGTTTCGGGGGGGCGAACACTGAAGCTTTCTTT. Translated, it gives CASSFGGANTEAFF.

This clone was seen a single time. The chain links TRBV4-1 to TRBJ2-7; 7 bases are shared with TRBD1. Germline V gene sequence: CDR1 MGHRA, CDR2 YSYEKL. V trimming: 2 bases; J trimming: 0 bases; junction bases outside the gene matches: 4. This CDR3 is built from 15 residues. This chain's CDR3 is CASSQRAGGSYEQYF. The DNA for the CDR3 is TGCGCCAGCAGCCAAAGAGCAGGGGGCTCCTACGAGCAGTACTTC.

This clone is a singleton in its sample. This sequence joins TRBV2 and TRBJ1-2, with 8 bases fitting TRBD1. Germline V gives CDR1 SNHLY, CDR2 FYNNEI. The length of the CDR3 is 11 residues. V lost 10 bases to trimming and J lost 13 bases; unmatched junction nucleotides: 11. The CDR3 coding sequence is TGTGCCATACTGGGACAGGTGGTCTGCACCTTC. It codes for CAILGQVVCTF.